This is a list of T cell receptor beta chains from one sample in a study of blood T cell repertoires in COVID-19. The data were produced by immunoSEQ multiplex PCR, yet TCRdb's version contains in-frame clones alone and is incomplete. The sample records about 180,000 clones, 80% to 90% being singletons. The sequenced material came from peripheral blood. The receptors come from an elderly woman with COVID-19, enrolled during active disease. CDR3s include the opening cysteine and the closing phenylalanine or tryptophan. Fields, in order: V gene, J gene, D gene, CDR3 protein. D genes are given only for firm matches.

>TRBV5-1|TRBJ1-1|TRBD1
CASSKDRGGTEAFF
>TRBV19|TRBJ2-4|TRBD1
CATRQGAAKNIQYF
>TRBV20-1|TRBJ1-5|TRBD1
CSASDAGQGAYQPQHF
>TRBV6-1|TRBJ2-3|-
CASSEAPGGELNTQYF
>TRBV5-4|TRBJ2-7|-
CASSVYREISYEQYF
>TRBV15|TRBJ2-5|-
CATSRDQEETQYF
>TRBV4-2|TRBJ2-2|-
CASSQDISTGEAGELFF
>TRBV5-6|TRBJ2-6|-
CASSLEGYRAAGANVLTF
>TRBV5-5|TRBJ1-4|-
CASRDPRGAGEKLFF
>TRBV5-4|TRBJ2-5|-
CASSLASEGLQETQYF
>TRBV6-2/TRBV6-3|TRBJ1-1|-
CASSYQQGTEAFF
>TRBV5-1|TRBJ1-1|-
CASSPRDSSEEKAFF
>TRBV7-2|TRBJ2-6|TRBD2
CASSLVLAGGPGANVLTF
>TRBV6-2/TRBV6-3|TRBJ2-3|TRBD2
CASSYLAGGTDTQYF
>TRBV28|TRBJ2-5|TRBD2
CASSFLAGEETQYF
>TRBV6-5|TRBJ1-1|-
CASALNWGLNTEAFF
>TRBV7-2|TRBJ2-2|TRBD2
CASNILIGGGTGELFF
>TRBV28|TRBJ1-5|-
CASSIGAGDQPQHF
>TRBV18|TRBJ2-3|-
CASSPMIAASTDTQYF
>TRBV6-5|TRBJ2-3|-
CASSLAATDTQYF
>TRBV6-5|TRBJ1-2|-
CASSRVAYGYTF
>TRBV2|TRBJ2-5|TRBD2
CASRGTSGSRETQYF